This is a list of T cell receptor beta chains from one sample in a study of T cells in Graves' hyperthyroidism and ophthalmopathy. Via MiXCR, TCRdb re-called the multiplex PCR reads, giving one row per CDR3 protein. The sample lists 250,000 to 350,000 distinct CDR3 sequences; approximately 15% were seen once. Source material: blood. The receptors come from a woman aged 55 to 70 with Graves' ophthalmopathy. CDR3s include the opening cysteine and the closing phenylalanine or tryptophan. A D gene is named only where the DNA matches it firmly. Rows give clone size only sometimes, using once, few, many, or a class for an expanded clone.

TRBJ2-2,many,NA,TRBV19,TGTGCCAGTAGTCAATGGGGGTCAGCGAACACCGGGGAGCTGTTTTTT,CASSQWGSANTGELFF
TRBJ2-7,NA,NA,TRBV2,TGTGCCAGCAGTGACCCCATCGAGCAGTACTTC,CASSDPIEQYF
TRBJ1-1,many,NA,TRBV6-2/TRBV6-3,TGTGCCAGCAGTTACGGCCGGGACTGGAACACTGAAGCTTTCTTT,CASSYGRDWNTEAFF
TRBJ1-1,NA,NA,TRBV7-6,TGTGCCAGCAGCCCTCGGGGGGGGATGGCTTTCTTT,CASSPRGGMAFF
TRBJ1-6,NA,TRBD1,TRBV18,TGTGCCAGCTCACCGGGACAGGGAAGGACCTATAATTCACCCCTCCACTTT,CASSPGQGRTYNSPLHF
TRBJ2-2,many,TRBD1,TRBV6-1,TGTGCCAGCAGGAGGGACAGTAACACCGGGGAGCTGTTTTTT,CASRRDSNTGELFF
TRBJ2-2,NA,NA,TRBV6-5,TGTGCCAGCAGTTACTCGAGCGGCACCGGGGAGCTGTTTTTT,CASSYSSGTGELFF
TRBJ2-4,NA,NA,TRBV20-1,TGCAGTGCTAGTCAGCTGGGAGGTGGGGTTAACATTCAGTACTTC,CSASQLGGGVNIQYF
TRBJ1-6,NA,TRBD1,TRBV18,TGTGCCAGCTCACCCCTACAGGGGGAGAATTCACCCCTCCACTTT,CASSPLQGENSPLHF
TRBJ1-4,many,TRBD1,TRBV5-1,TGCGCCAGCAGCCGGGGCCCCCGGACAGGGGCCGGAGTTGGACTGTTTTTT,CASSRGPRTGAGVGLFF
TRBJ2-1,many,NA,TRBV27,TGTGCCAGCAGTTTACCAGCCGGCGATGAGCAGTTCTTC,CASSLPAGDEQFF
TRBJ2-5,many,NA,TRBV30,TGTGCCTGGAGTGTAGGAGACCGCATAGCCCAGTACTTC,CAWSVGDRIAQYF
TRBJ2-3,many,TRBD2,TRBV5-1,TGCGCCAGCAGCCCGGGACTAGTTTTTGATACGCAGTATTTT,CASSPGLVFDTQYF